The clone carrying this TCR beta chain occurred many times. Its antigen remains unknown. TCRdb reprocessed the PCR reads with MiXCR, giving one entry per CDR3 protein. Of some 580,000 distinct CDR3 sequences in the sample, 25% are singletons; the top ten hold 0.78%. This specimen belongs to a study of molecular identifiers for immune sequencing clone quantification. About the study: In the replicates, RNA derived from about 20,000 or 100,000 naive CD8 cells was divided into five parts, and four were sequenced.

Naive CD8 libraries were made from 20,000 to 1,000,000 sorted cells, and they used 10%, 30% or 50% RNA. A CD8+CD4-CCR7+CD45RA+ gate was used to sort naive CD8 T cells. V lost 8 bases to trimming and J lost 5 bases; unmatched junction nucleotides: 2. Germline CDR1 MDHEN, CDR2 SYDVKM. This CDR3 has 13 residues. General observations from the study: Clones with over 20 RNA copies captured over 98% of effector molecules but under 1% of naive ones.

The rearrangement uses TRBV28 and TRBJ2-3, with TRBD2 matching over 12 bases. Sequenced input: naive CD8+ T cells from blood, with Jurkat cell RNA spiked in. Documented subset: FACS-sorted CD8+CD4-CCR7+CD45RA+ naive T cells. The TCR originated in a human donor in good health. Some libraries in this study had Jurkat cell RNA spiked in. CDR3 sequence: CASGLAGIDTQYF. The CDR3 nucleotides read TGTGCCAGCGGACTAGCGGGAATAGATACGCAGTATTTT.